This T cell receptor beta chain is from a study of post-analysis software for immune sequencing data. This clonotype was seen just once. The antigen is not known. General study points: The study found TRBV5-6, TRBV5-1 and TRBV20-1 among a handful of TRBV segments more frequent in patients than controls.

Tagging with unique molecular identifiers was a feature of the TCR beta cDNA libraries. TCRdb independently ran MiXCR on the PCR reads; one entry per CDR3 protein. The sample carries about 430,000 distinct CDR3 sequences, approximately 38% recorded once. The CDR3 sequence is 15 residues long. From germline, CDR1 is MGHRA and CDR2 YSYEKL. Trimming removed 0 bases from V and 0 bases from J, with 6 bases in between. V gene TRBV4-1 combines with J gene TRBJ1-5, with unresolved D. Input material: blood. This TCR was recovered from a girl aged 2 to 9 with multiple sclerosis. The CDR3: CASSQDTHSNQPQHF. CDR3 DNA: TGCGCCAGCAGCCAAGATACCCATAGCAATCAGCCCCAGCATTTT.